This T cell receptor beta chain was retrieved from a study of blood T cells in healthy people across ages. Germline loops: CDR1 DFQATT, CDR2 SNEGSKA (reference sequence). This CDR3 contains 12 residues. This clonotype came up a few times. A J-beta primer mix and a sample-barcoded 5' primer were used in a second PCR of roughly 6 to 11 cycles. Using its own MiXCR run on the 5' RACE reads, TCRdb lists one record per CDR3 protein. The sample yields hundreds of thousands of distinct CDR3 sequences, around 45% seen once. J is TRBJ1-2 and V is TRBV20-1, with D perhaps TRBD1 (6 bases). The source is a woman aged 55-69 years in good health. The sequencing input was blood. The CDR3 DNA reads as TGCAGGTCGATTAGCCGGGACAATGGCTACACCTTC. It specifies CRSISRDNGYTF.